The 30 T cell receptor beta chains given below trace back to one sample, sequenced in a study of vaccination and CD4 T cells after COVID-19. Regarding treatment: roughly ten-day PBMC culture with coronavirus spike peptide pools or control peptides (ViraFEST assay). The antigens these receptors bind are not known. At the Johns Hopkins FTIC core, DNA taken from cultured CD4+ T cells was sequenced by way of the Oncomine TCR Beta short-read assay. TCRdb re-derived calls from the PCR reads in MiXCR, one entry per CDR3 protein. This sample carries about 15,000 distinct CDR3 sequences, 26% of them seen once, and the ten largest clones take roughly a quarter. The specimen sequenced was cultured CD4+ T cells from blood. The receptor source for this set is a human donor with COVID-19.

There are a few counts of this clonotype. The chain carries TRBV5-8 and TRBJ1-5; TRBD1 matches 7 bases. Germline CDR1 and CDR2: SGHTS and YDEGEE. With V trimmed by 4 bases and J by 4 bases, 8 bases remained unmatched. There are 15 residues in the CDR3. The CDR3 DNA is TGTGCCAGCAGCCCAACCGGGACAGCTAATCAGCCCCAGCATTTT. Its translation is CASSPTGTANQPQHF. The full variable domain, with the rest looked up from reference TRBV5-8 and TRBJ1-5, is EAGVTQSPTHLIKTRGQQATLRCSPISGHTSVYWYQQALGLGLQFLLWYDEGEERNRGNFPPRFSGRQFPNYSSELNVNALELEDSALYLCASSPTGTANQPQHFGDGTRLSIL.

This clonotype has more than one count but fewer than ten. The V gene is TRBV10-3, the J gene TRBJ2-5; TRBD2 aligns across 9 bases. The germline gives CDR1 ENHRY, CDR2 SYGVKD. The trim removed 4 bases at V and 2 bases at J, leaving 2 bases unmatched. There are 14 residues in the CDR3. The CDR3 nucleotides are TGTGCCATCAGTGCAGCGGGGGGACAAGAGACCCAGTACTTC. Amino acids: CAISAAGGQETQYF.

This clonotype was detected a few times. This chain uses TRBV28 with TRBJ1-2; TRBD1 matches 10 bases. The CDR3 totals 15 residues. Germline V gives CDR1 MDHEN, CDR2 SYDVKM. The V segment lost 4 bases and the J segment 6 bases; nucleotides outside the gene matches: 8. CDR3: CASSSIPGQGHGYTF. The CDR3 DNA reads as TGTGCCAGCAGTTCCATTCCGGGACAGGGGCATGGCTACACCTTC.

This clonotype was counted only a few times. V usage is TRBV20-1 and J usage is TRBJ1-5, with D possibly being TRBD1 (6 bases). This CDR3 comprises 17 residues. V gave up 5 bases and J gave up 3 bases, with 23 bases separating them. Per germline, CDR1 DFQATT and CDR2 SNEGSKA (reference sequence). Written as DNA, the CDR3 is TGCAGTGCTCCCCCGTTGGGGCCAACAGGGAACAATCAGCCCCAGCATTTT. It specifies CSAPPLGPTGNNQPQHF.

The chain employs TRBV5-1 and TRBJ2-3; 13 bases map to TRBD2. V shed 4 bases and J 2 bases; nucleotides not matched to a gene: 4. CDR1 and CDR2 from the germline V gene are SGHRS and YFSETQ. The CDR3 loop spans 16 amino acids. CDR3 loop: CASSPGLAGATDTQYF. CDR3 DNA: TGCGCCAGCAGCCCTGGACTAGCGGGGGCCACAGATACGCAGTATTTT.

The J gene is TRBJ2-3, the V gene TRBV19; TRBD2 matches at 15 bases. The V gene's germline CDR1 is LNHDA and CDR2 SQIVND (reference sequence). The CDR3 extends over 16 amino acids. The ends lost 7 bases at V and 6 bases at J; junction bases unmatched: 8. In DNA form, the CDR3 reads TGTGCCAGTACGGGGACTAGCGGGAGGTTTATCGATACGCAGTATTTT. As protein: CASTGTSGRFIDTQYF.

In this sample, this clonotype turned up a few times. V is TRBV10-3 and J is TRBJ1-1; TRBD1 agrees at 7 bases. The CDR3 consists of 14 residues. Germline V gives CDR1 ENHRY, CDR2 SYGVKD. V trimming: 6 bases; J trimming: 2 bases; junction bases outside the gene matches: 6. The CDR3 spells CAISRGQSNTEAFF. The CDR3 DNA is TGTGCCATCAGCCGGGGACAGTCAAACACTGAAGCTTTCTTT.

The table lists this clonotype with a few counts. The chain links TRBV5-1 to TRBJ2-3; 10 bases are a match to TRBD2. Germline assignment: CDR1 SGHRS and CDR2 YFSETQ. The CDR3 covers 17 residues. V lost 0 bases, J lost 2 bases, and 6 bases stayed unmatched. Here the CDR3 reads CASSLAISGGVTDTQYF. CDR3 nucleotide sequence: TGCGCCAGCAGCTTGGCCATCAGCGGGGGGGTCACAGATACGCAGTATTTT.

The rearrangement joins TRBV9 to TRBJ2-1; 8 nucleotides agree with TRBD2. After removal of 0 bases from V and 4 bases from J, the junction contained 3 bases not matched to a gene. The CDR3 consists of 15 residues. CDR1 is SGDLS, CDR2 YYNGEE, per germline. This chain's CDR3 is CASSVDSGAYNEQFF. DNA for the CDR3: TGTGCCAGCAGCGTAGATAGCGGGGCTTACAATGAGCAGTTCTTC.

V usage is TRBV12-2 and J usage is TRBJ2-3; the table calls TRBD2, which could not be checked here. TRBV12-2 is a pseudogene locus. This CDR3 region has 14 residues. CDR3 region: CASRLGGQADTQYF. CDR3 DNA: TGTGCAAGTCGCTTAGGAGGGCAGGCAGATACGCAGTATTTT.

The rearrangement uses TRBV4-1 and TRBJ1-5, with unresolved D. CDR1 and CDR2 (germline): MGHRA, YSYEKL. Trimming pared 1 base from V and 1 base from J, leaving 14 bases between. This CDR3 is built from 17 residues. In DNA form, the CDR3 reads TGCGCCAGCAGCCAAGTGGTTTCGAGGCGAAGCAATCAGCCCCAGCATTTT. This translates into CASSQVVSRRSNQPQHF.

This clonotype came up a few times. The CDR3 nucleotides read TGTGCCAGCACCACAGCTGGGGGAAAACTGTTTTTT. Its translation is CASTTAGGKLFF. The rearrangement joins TRBV6-1 to TRBJ1-4; tentatively, D is TRBD1 (5 bases). The V and J ends lost 7 bases and 10 bases respectively, with 13 bases between them. Germline CDR1 MNHNS, CDR2 SASEGT. The CDR3 is 12 amino acids.

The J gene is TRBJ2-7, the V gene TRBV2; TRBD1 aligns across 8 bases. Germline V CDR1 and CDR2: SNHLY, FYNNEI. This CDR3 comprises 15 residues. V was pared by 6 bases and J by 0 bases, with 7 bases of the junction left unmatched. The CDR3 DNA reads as TGTGCCAGCAGCCCCCCGGGACAGGACTCCTACGAGCAGTACTTC. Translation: CASSPPGQDSYEQYF.

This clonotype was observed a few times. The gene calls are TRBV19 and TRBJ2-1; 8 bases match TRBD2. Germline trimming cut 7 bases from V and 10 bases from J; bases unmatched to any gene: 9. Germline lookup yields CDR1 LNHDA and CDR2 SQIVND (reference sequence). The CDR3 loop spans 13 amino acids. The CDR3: CASTPVPSGEQFF. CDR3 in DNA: TGTGCCAGTACTCCGGTCCCTAGCGGGGAGCAGTTCTTC. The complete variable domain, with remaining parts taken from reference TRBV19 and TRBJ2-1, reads DGGITQSPKYLFRKEGQNVTLSCEQNLNHDAMYWYRQDPGQGLRLIYYSQIVNDFQKGDIAEGYSVSREKKESFPLTVTSAQKNPTAFYLCASTPVPSGEQFFGPGTRLTVL.

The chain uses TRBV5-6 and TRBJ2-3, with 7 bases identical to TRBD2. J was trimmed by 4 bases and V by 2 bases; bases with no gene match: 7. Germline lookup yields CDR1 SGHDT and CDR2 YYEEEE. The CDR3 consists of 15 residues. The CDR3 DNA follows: TGTGCCAGCAGCTTAAGGGGCGGGGGAGCAGATACGCAGTATTTT. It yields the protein CASSLRGGGADTQYF.

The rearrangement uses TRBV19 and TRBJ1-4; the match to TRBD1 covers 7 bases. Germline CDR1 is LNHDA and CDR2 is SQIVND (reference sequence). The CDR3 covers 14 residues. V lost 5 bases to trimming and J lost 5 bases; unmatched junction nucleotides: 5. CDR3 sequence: CASSSGQKNEKLFF. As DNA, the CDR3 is TGTGCCAGTAGTTCGGGACAGAAGAATGAAAAACTGTTTTTT.

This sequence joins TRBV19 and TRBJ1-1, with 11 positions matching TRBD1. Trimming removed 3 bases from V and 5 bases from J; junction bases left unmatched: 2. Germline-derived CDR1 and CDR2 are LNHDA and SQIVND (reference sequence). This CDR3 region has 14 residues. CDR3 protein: CASSMDRGQTEAFF. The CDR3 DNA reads TGTGCCAGTAGTATGGACAGGGGGCAAACTGAAGCTTTCTTT.

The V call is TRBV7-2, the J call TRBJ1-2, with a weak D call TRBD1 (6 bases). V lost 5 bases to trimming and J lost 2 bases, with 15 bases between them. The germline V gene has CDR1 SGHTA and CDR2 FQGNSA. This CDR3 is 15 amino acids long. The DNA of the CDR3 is TGTGCCAGCAGCGCCCAGACAGGCGACAACTATGGCTACACCTTC. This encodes CASSAQTGDNYGYTF.

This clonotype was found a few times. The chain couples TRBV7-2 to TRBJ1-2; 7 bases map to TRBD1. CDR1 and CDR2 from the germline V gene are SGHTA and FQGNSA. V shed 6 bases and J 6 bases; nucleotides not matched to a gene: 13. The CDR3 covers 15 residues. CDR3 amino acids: CASRQDRSLTNGYTF. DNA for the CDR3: TGTGCCAGCAGGCAGGACAGGAGTCTAACTAATGGCTACACCTTC.

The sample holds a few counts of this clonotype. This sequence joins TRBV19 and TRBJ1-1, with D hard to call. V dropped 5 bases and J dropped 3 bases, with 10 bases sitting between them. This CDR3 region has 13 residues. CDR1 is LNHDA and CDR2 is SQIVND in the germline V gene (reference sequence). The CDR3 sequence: CASSLDGDTEAFF. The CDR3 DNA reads TGTGCCAGTAGTCTGGACGGGGACACTGAAGCTTTCTTT. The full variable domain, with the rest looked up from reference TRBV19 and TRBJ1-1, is DGGITQSPKYLFRKEGQNVTLSCEQNLNHDAMYWYRQDPGQGLRLIYYSQIVNDFQKGDIAEGYSVSREKKESFPLTVTSAQKNPTAFYLCASSLDGDTEAFFGQGTRLTVV.

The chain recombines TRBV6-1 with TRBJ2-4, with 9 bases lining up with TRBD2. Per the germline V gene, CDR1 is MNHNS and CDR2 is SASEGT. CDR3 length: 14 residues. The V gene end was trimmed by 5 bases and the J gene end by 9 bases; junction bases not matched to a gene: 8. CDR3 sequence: CASSRTSDQGIQYF. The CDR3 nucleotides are TGTGCCAGCAGTCGGACTAGCGATCAAGGCATTCAGTACTTC.

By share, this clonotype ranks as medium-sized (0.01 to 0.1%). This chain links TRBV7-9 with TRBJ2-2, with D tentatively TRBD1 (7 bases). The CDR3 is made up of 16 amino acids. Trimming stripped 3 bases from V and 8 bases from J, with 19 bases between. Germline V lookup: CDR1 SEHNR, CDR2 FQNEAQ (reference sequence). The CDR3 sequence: CASSFSRGVLAGELFF. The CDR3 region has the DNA TGTGCCAGCAGCTTCAGCAGGGGGGTACTGGCTGGGGAGCTGTTTTTT.

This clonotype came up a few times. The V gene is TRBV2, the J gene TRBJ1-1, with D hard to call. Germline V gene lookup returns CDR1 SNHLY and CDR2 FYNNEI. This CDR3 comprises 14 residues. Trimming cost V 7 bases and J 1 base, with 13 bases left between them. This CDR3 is CASIRYGGNTEAFF. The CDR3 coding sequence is TGTGCCAGCATCAGGTACGGTGGGAACACTGAAGCTTTCTTT.

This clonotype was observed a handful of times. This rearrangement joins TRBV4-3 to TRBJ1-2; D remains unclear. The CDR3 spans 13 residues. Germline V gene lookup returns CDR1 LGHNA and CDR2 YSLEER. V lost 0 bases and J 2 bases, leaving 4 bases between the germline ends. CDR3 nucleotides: TGCGCCAGCAGCCAAGAACGGAACTATGGCTACACCTTC. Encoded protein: CASSQERNYGYTF.

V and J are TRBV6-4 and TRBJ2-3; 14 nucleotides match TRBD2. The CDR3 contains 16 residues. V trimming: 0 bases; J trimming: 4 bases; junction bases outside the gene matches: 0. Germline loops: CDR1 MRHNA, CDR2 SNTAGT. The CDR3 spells CASSDSTSGGADTQYF. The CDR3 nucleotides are TGTGCCAGCAGTGACTCGACTAGCGGGGGGGCAGATACGCAGTATTTT.

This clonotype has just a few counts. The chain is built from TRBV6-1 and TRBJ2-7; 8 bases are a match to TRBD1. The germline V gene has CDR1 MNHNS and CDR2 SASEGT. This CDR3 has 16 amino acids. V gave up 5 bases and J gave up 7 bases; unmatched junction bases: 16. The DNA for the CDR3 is TGTGCCAGCAGTAAGAGAACCGGGACAGGCTCCGGGGAGCAGTACTTC. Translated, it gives CASSKRTGTGSGEQYF.

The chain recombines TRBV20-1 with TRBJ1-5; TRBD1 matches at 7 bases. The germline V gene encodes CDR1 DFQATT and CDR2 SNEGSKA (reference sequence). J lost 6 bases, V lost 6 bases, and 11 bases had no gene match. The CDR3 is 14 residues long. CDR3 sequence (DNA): TGCAGTGCAGCTCGACAGGGAGGGGGTCAGCCCCAGCATTTT. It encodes CSAARQGGGQPQHF.

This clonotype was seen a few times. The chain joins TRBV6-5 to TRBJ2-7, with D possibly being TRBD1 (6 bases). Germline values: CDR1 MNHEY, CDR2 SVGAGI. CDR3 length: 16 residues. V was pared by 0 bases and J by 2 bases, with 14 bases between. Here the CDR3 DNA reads TGTGCCAGCAGTTACTCGAGGGACACCCGTGCCTACGAGCAGTACTTC. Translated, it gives CASSYSRDTRAYEQYF.

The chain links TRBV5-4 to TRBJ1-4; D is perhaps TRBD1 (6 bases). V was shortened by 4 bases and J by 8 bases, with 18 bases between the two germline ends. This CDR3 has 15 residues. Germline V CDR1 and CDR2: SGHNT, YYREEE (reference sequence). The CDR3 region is CASSPRGGSGEKLFF. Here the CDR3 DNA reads TGTGCCAGCAGCCCCCGAGGGGGGTCGGGGGAAAAACTGTTTTTT.

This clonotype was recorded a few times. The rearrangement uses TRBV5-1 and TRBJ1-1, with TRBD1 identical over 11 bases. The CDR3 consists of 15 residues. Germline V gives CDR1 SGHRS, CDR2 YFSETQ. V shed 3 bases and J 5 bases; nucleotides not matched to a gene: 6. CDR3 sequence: CASSYAGTGGTEAFF. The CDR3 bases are TGCGCCAGCAGCTATGCCGGGACAGGGGGTACTGAAGCTTTCTTT.